This TCR beta chain was retrieved from a study of blood T cell repertoires in COVID-19. Study-level background: PBMCs, B-cell-depleted T cells, or T cells provided the cDNA or gDNA that made up the material.

Germline trimming cut 3 bases from V and 2 bases from J; bases unmatched to any gene: 14. The CDR3 is made up of 19 amino acids. TCRdb's copy holds only in-frame clones and misses some; the assay was immunoSEQ multiplex PCR. The sample holds over 150,000 clones; 70% to 90% are singletons and the top ten take approximately 1%. This receptor was identified in a man in his forties or fifties with acute or convalescent COVID-19. V is TRBV23-1 and J is TRBJ1-1, with TRBD1 identical over 11 bases. TRBV23-1 is assigned to the ORF class and has an uncertain function. Sequenced material: peripheral blood. The CDR3 loop is CASSHSFSRDRGLNTEAFF. In DNA, the CDR3 is TGCGCCAGCAGTCACTCCTTTTCCCGGGACAGGGGGTTAAACACTGAAGCTTTCTTT.